The 30 T cell receptor beta chains below all came from one sample that was sequenced in a study of blood T cell repertoires in COVID-19. Generated by immunoSEQ multiplex PCR, the TCRdb table keeps only in-frame clones and is missing some. The sample records 150,000 to 200,000 clones, less than 90% being singletons. Sequencing input: peripheral blood. These receptors were collected from a woman between 65 and 79 years old with COVID-19, enrolled during active disease.

The chain links TRBV11-2 to TRBJ1-1, with TRBD1 matching over 8 bases. From germline, CDR1 is SGHAT and CDR2 FQNNGV. Trimming at V came to 0 bases and at J to 2 bases, leaving 2 bases not matched to a gene. The CDR3 has 15 amino acids. The CDR3 DNA sequence: TGTGCCAGCAGCTTAGAGGGACAGGCAAACACTGAAGCTTTCTTT. Translating gives CASSLEGQANTEAFF.

This chain links TRBV7-2 with TRBJ1-2, with D uncertain. Germline assignment: CDR1 SGHTA and CDR2 FQGNSA. The CDR3 covers 13 residues. V gave up 2 bases and J gave up 4 bases, with 8 bases separating them. The CDR3 bases are TGTGCCAGCAGCTTACCAGGAGGCTATGGCTACACCTTC. Amino acids: CASSLPGGYGYTF.

The chain has TRBV7-2 and TRBJ2-7, with TRBD1 as a possible D gene (6 bases). The CDR3 totals 14 residues. Trimming took 1 base from V and 1 from J, leaving 8 bases between them. The germline V gene encodes CDR1 SGHTA and CDR2 FQGNSA. For the CDR3, the DNA is TGTGCCAGCAGCTTAGAAGGACAGTCCTACGAGCAGTACTTC. It encodes CASSLEGQSYEQYF. Together with reference TRBV7-2 and TRBJ2-7, the CDR3 gives the full variable domain: GAGVSQSPSNKVTEKGKDVELRCDPISGHTALYWYRQSLGQGLEFLIYFQGNSAPDKSGLPSDRFSAERTGGSVSTLTIQRTQQEDSAVYLCASSLEGQSYEQYFGPGTRLTVT.

V gene TRBV9 combines with J gene TRBJ1-1; D is unresolved. The V end lost 3 bases, the J end lost 2 bases, and 11 bases lay between the germline ends. The CDR3 contains 14 residues. The V gene's germline CDR1 is SGDLS and CDR2 YYNGEE. DNA for the CDR3: TGTGCCAGCAGCGAAGCCGGGTTAAACACTGAAGCTTTCTTT. This encodes CASSEAGLNTEAFF.

The chain joins TRBV24-1 to TRBJ2-4, with a tentative D call TRBD2 (5 bases). The CDR3 is 11 residues long. Germline assignment: CDR1 KGHDR and CDR2 SFDVKD. Trimming took 9 bases from V and 9 from J, leaving 11 bases between them. The CDR3 sequence: CATEDGVIQYF. The CDR3 coding sequence is TGTGCCACCGAGGACGGGGTCATTCAGTACTTC.

The chain joins TRBV19 to TRBJ2-5, with TRBD2 identical over 14 bases. The CDR3 covers 13 residues. Trimming at V came to 5 bases and at J to 11 bases, leaving 4 bases not matched to a gene. Looked up from germline, CDR1 is LNHDA and CDR2 is SQIVND (reference sequence). In nucleotides, the CDR3 is TGTGCCAGTAGTCCGGGACTAGCGGGAGTGCAGTACTTC. This sequence encodes CASSPGLAGVQYF.

The chain uses TRBV27 and TRBJ2-5; 9 bases are a match to TRBD2. Germline lookup yields CDR1 MNHEY and CDR2 SMNVEV (reference sequence). V was pared by 2 bases and J by 4 bases, with 5 bases of the junction left unmatched. The CDR3 is 15 amino acids. The CDR3 sequence is CASSLRTSVVETQYF. The CDR3 bases are TGTGCCAGCAGTTTACGGACTAGCGTGGTAGAGACCCAGTACTTC.

The chain joins TRBV2 to TRBJ1-2; 9 nucleotides line up with TRBD1. V lost 7 bases and J lost 4; bases outside the gene matches: 16. This CDR3 is built from 17 residues. The germline CDR1 and CDR2 sequences are SNHLY and FYNNEI. The DNA for the CDR3 is TGTGCCAGCATCCCCAAAACTGGACAGGGGTTTGGCTATGGCTACACCTTC. Translating it yields CASIPKTGQGFGYGYTF.

The chain combines TRBV7-2 with TRBJ1-2; 11 bases align to TRBD1. This CDR3 contains 15 residues. Germline trimming cut 4 bases from V and 4 bases from J; bases unmatched to any gene: 5. The germline CDR1 and CDR2 sequences are SGHTA and FQGNSA. The CDR3 sequence is CASSSWDRGFYGYTF. The DNA for the CDR3 is TGTGCCAGCAGCTCCTGGGACAGGGGGTTCTATGGCTACACCTTC.

The V and J genes are TRBV28 and TRBJ2-2; 8 bases agree with TRBD2. With 5 bases clipped from V and 1 base from J, the junction kept 3 bases outside the gene matches. CDR1 is MDHEN and CDR2 is SYDVKM in the germline V gene. The CDR3 spans 15 residues. CDR3 residues: CASSRAGVNTGELFF. In nucleotides, the CDR3 is TGTGCCAGCAGTCGAGCGGGGGTGAACACCGGGGAGCTGTTTTTT.

The chain combines TRBV2 with TRBJ2-2, with TRBD2 as a possible D gene (6 bases). V was pared by 6 bases and J by 6 bases, with 14 bases between. The CDR3 loop spans 14 amino acids. In germline, CDR1 is SNHLY, CDR2 FYNNEI. The CDR3: CASRGTGEAGELFF. The CDR3 DNA reads TGTGCCAGCAGGGGAACGGGAGAAGCCGGGGAGCTGTTTTTT.

The J gene is TRBJ2-6, the V gene TRBV5-1; TRBD1 matches at 9 bases. The germline V gene has CDR1 SGHRS and CDR2 YFSETQ. V lost 2 bases, J lost 0 bases, and 12 bases stayed unmatched. This CDR3 is 20 amino acids long. CDR3 in DNA: TGCGCCAGCAGCTTAATAAATCTGGACAGGGGTGTCTCTGGGGCCAACGTCCTGACTTTC. It yields the protein CASSLINLDRGVSGANVLTF.

This clone has just one count. The V gene is TRBV19, the J gene TRBJ2-7, with D uncertain. Trimming stripped 9 bases from V and 1 base from J, with 19 bases between. The CDR3 consists of 15 residues. Germline CDR1 reads LNHDA; CDR2 reads SQIVND (reference sequence). The CDR3 region is CARVSSCHTSYEQYF. The CDR3 DNA follows: TGTGCCAGGGTATCGTCGTGCCACACGTCCTACGAGCAGTACTTC.

V is TRBV11-3 and J is TRBJ2-1; TRBD1 aligns across 8 bases. The CDR3 loop spans 16 amino acids. V lost 1 base and J lost 9; bases outside the gene matches: 11. In germline, CDR1 is SGHNT, CDR2 YENEEA. The CDR3, as DNA: TGTGCCAGCAGCTTAGGCGGACAGGGCCGGGGTGGTGAGCAGTTCTTC. Its protein is CASSLGGQGRGGEQFF.

The V gene is TRBV7-8, the J gene TRBJ2-7, with D unresolved. V shed 3 bases and J shed 0 bases, with 3 bases lying between them. The CDR3 spans 12 residues. Germline CDR1 and CDR2: SGHVS and FQNEAQ. This CDR3 is CASSFSSYEQYF. In DNA form, the CDR3 reads TGTGCCAGCAGCTTTAGCTCCTACGAGCAGTACTTC. Looking up the rest from reference TRBV7-8 and TRBJ2-7 gives the full variable domain: GAGVSQSPRYKVAKRGQDVALRCDPISGHVSLFWYQQALGQGPEFLTYFQNEAQLDKSGLPSDRFFAERPEGSVSTLKIQRTQQEDSAVYLCASSFSSYEQYFGPGTRLTVT.

The chain is built from TRBV14 and TRBJ2-2; 7 nucleotides align to TRBD2. The CDR3 contains 16 residues. The V gene end was trimmed by 1 base and the J gene end by 6 bases; junction bases not matched to a gene: 8. Germline values: CDR1 SGHDN, CDR2 FVKESK. This CDR3 reads CASSQAATSFAGELFF. The CDR3 nucleotides are TGTGCCAGCAGCCAAGCCGCGACTAGCTTCGCCGGGGAGCTGTTTTTT.

This clone was observed once. The chain couples TRBV24-1 to TRBJ2-7; 7 nucleotides align to TRBD1. Germline CDR1 KGHDR, CDR2 SFDVKD. The CDR3 is 15 amino acids. Trimming at V came to 2 bases and at J to 3 bases, leaving 6 bases not matched to a gene. The CDR3 DNA sequence: TGTGCCACCAGTGATTCCAGCAGGGGGTACTACGAGCAGTACTTC. Its protein product is CATSDSSRGYYEQYF.

In this sample, this clone turned up a few times. The chain is built from TRBV7-2 and TRBJ2-2; the match to TRBD2 covers 10 bases. Per germline, CDR1 SGHTA and CDR2 FQGNSA. V shed 0 bases, J shed 4 bases, and the junction held 8 bases outside the gene matches. This CDR3 is built from 18 residues. Here the CDR3 reads CASSLASGRTPSTGELFF. For the CDR3, the DNA is TGTGCCAGCAGCTTAGCTAGCGGGAGGACACCGAGCACCGGGGAGCTGTTTTTT.

Turning to this clone: Different DNA sequences within this sample yield the same CDR3. This chain joins TRBV5-1 and TRBJ1-1, with D possibly being TRBD1 (5 bases). V shed 3 bases and J shed 0 bases, with 9 bases lying between them. Per germline, CDR1 SGHRS and CDR2 YFSETQ. The CDR3 runs 14 residues. As DNA, the CDR3 is TGCGCCAGCAGCTCTGGGACTCTGAACACTGAAGCTTTCTTT. It is translated as CASSSGTLNTEAFF.

The CDR3 is CSANDGNSGNTIYF. CDR3 nucleotides: TGCAGTGCTAATGACGGGAACTCTGGAAACACCATATATTTT. The rearrangement joins TRBV20-1 to TRBJ1-3; no reliable D call. From germline, CDR1 is DFQATT and CDR2 SNEGSKA (reference sequence). The CDR3 runs 14 residues. Trimming took 4 bases from V and 0 from J, leaving 10 bases between them.

J is TRBJ1-5 and V is TRBV6-5, with 7 positions matching TRBD1. The V gene end was trimmed by 8 bases and the J gene end by 6 bases; junction bases not matched to a gene: 10. In germline, CDR1 is MNHEY, CDR2 SVGAGI. The CDR3 totals 14 residues. DNA of the CDR3: TGTGCCAGCCTGACGACAGGGTTGAGTCAGCCCCAGCATTTT. This codes for CASLTTGLSQPQHF.

The rearrangement joins TRBV7-2 to TRBJ1-1; D is ambiguous. The CDR3 consists of 16 residues. V lost 4 bases to trimming and J lost 1 base, with 16 bases between them. Germline lookup yields CDR1 SGHTA and CDR2 FQGNSA. The CDR3 reads CASSSVATKGNTEAFF. The CDR3 coding sequence is TGTGCCAGCAGCTCCGTAGCGACCAAGGGGAACACTGAAGCTTTCTTT.

This clone was counted a few times. This chain joins TRBV6-2 or TRBV6-3 and TRBJ1-2; D remains ambiguous. The CDR3 is 13 residues long. CDR1 and CDR2 from the germline V gene are MNHEY and SVGEGT. The V end lost 6 bases, the J end lost 4 bases, and 12 bases lay between the germline ends. The CDR3 bases are TGTGCCAGCAGCGGTTCCGGGAGCTATGGCTACACCTTC. The encoded protein is CASSGSGSYGYTF.

This clone was found once. The DNA for the CDR3 is TGTGCCAGCAGCCCCCTATGGGCCCTCCGGGACACCGGGAACACTGAAGCTTTCTTT. It specifies CASSPLWALRDTGNTEAFF. This sequence joins TRBV27 and TRBJ1-1; tentatively, D is TRBD1 (6 bases). This CDR3 is built from 19 residues. The V gene lost 6 bases and the J gene lost 1 base, with 27 bases spanning the gap. Germline V gene data show CDR1 as MNHEY and CDR2 as SMNVEV (reference sequence).

This chain uses TRBV12-3 or TRBV12-4 with TRBJ1-2; D is unclear. V was cut by 7 bases and J by 5 bases, with 11 bases left in between. The CDR3 spans 12 residues. CDR3 sequence: CASTLDRYGYTF. CDR3 in DNA: TGTGCCAGCACCCTAGACCGGTATGGCTACACCTTC.

The gene calls are TRBV4-3 and TRBJ2-5; 10 bases line up with TRBD1. This CDR3 is 15 amino acids long. In germline, CDR1 is LGHNA, CDR2 YSLEER. V lost 4 bases to trimming and J lost 9 bases; unmatched junction nucleotides: 11. In DNA, the CDR3 is TGCGCCAGCAGCCCCTCGGACGGGACAGGGGTCGCCCAGTACTTC. Protein product: CASSPSDGTGVAQYF.

This chain uses TRBV18 with TRBJ2-2; D is possibly TRBD1 (6 bases). Trimming pared 5 bases from V and 1 base from J, leaving 11 bases between. The germline gives CDR1 KGHSH, CDR2 LQKENI. The length of the CDR3 is 15 residues. CDR3 region: CASSFGTQNTGELFF. CDR3 coding DNA: TGTGCCAGCTCATTCGGGACACAGAACACCGGGGAGCTGTTTTTT.

The chain recombines TRBV27 with TRBJ1-1; 7 bases are shared with TRBD1. In germline, CDR1 is MNHEY, CDR2 SMNVEV (reference sequence). The trim removed 5 bases at V and 0 bases at J, leaving 9 bases unmatched. The CDR3 is 16 amino acids. The CDR3, as DNA: TGTGCCAGCAGTCCGTTGACAGGGCGGATGAACACTGAAGCTTTCTTT. Its translation is CASSPLTGRMNTEAFF.

V and J are TRBV12-3 or TRBV12-4 and TRBJ1-5; 7 nucleotides line up with TRBD1. The trim removed 7 bases at V and 2 bases at J, leaving 2 bases unmatched. The CDR3 contains 13 residues. CDR3 coding DNA: TGTGCCAGCAATGGACAGGGCAATCAGCCCCAGCATTTT. This codes for CASNGQGNQPQHF.

A remark on this clone: Other nucleotide sequences in the sample specify the same CDR3. The chain joins TRBV7-2 to TRBJ1-5; no clear D. CDR1 is SGHTA and CDR2 is FQGNSA in the germline V gene. Deletions cut 1 base from V and 0 bases from J, with 7 bases between. This CDR3 spans 15 amino acids. In nucleotides, the CDR3 is TGTGCCAGCAGCTTAGTGGGGAGTAGCAATCAGCCCCAGCATTTT. Protein sequence: CASSLVGSSNQPQHF.